The rows below give T cell receptor beta chains drawn from one sample of a study of OX40 agonist ivuxolimab in advanced cancers. The repertoire was sequenced with immunoSEQ multiplex PCR; TCRdb's copy has only in-frame clones and lacks some. Among 60,000 to 95,000 clones, more than 90% were seen once, and the ten largest hold about 0.4%. This specimen consisted of CD4+ or CD8+ T cells sorted from blood, obtained in a trial of the OX40 agonist ivuxolimab. The origin of the receptors is an adult with an advanced solid tumor such as melanoma, head and neck, liver or kidney cancer. Both conserved end residues are part of each CDR3. Each record gives: J gene, D gene, V gene, clone size, CDR3 protein, CDR3 DNA. D genes are given only for firm matches. Size is stated for part of the rows, as once, few or many counts, or as a class when the clone is expanded.

>TRBJ2-5|TRBD1|TRBV7-2|NA
CASSRQGAIGETQYF
TGTGCCAGCAGTAGACAGGGGGCGATAGGGGAGACCCAGTACTTC
>TRBJ2-7|NA|TRBV28|NA
CASSPYIQDSYEQYF
TGTGCCAGCAGTCCCTATATACAGGACTCCTACGAGCAGTACTTC
>TRBJ2-1|NA|TRBV7-9|NA
CASPKRDTYNEQFF
TGTGCCAGCCCTAAGCGGGACACATACAATGAGCAGTTCTTC
>TRBJ2-2|TRBD1|TRBV7-6|NA
CASSLAMGQGIPGELFF
TGTGCCAGCAGCTTAGCGATGGGACAGGGGATCCCCGGGGAGCTGTTTTTT
>TRBJ2-5|NA|TRBV4-2|NA
CASSQDWTMAGETQYF
TGTGCCAGCAGCCAAGATTGGACGATGGCGGGGGAGACCCAGTACTTC
>TRBJ2-7|NA|TRBV2|NA
CASSEQGWRYEQYF
TGTGCCAGCAGTGAACAGGGTTGGAGGTACGAGCAGTACTTC
>TRBJ1-3|TRBD1|TRBV7-2|NA
CASSAGQGNTIYF
TGTGCCAGCAGCGCGGGACAGGGAAACACCATATATTTT
>TRBJ2-2|NA|TRBV2|NA
CASSERDSTGELFF
TGTGCCAGCAGTGAGAGGGATAGCACCGGGGAGCTGTTTTTT
>TRBJ1-5|NA|TRBV10-3|NA
CAISFGERQPQHF
TGTGCCATCAGCTTCGGGGAGCGTCAGCCCCAGCATTTT
>TRBJ1-2|NA|TRBV10-3|once
CAISVGGGLDGYTF
TGTGCCATCAGTGTCGGAGGAGGTCTGGATGGCTACACCTTC
>TRBJ2-4|TRBD1|TRBV18|NA
CASSPTGGQNIQYF
TGTGCCAGCTCACCCACAGGGGGGCAAAACATTCAGTACTTC
>TRBJ1-1|NA|TRBV25-1|few
CASSGLLGAEAFF
TGTGCCAGCAGTGGGCTATTAGGCGCTGAAGCTTTCTTT
>TRBJ1-1|NA|TRBV25-1|NA
CASSETGKNTEAFF
TGTGCCAGCAGTGAAACAGGGAAGAACACTGAAGCTTTCTTT
>TRBJ1-5|NA|TRBV28|NA
CASSSPSRVDQPQHF
TGTGCCAGCAGTTCTCCCTCGAGGGTGGATCAGCCCCAGCATTTT
>TRBJ1-2|TRBD1|TRBV28|once
CASSDTGQTFPYGYTF
TGTGCCAGCAGTGATACGGGACAGACTTTTCCCTATGGCTACACCTTC
>TRBJ2-3|NA|TRBV10-3|NA
CAISGTTGTSTDTQYF
TGTGCCATCAGTGGAACTACCGGGACAAGCACAGATACGCAGTATTTT
>TRBJ2-1|NA|TRBV28|NA
CASSRDYYNEQFF
TGTGCCAGCAGCCGGGATTACTACAATGAGCAGTTCTTC
>TRBJ2-2|NA|TRBV5-1|NA
CASRSGNTGELFF
TGCGCCAGCAGATCGGGAAACACCGGGGAGCTGTTTTTT
>TRBJ2-7|NA|TRBV5-1|NA
CASSLLASTYEQYF
TGCGCCAGCAGCTTGCTAGCGTCCACCTACGAGCAGTACTTC
>TRBJ2-3|NA|TRBV5-5|NA
CASRPEAALLTDTQYF
TGTGCCAGCAGGCCCGAGGCAGCCCTCCTCACAGATACGCAGTATTTT
>TRBJ1-5|TRBD1|TRBV29-1|NA
CSVGQGANQPQHF
TGCAGCGTTGGGCAGGGGGCAAATCAGCCCCAGCATTTT
>TRBJ2-7|TRBD1|TRBV19|NA
CASSSSGGRRYEQYF
TGTGCCAGTAGTTCGTCAGGGGGAAGACGCTACGAGCAGTACTTC
>TRBJ2-5|NA|TRBV5-1|NA
CASTLSQGGAQETQYF
TGCGCCAGCACTTTATCGCAAGGGGGGGCTCAAGAGACCCAGTACTTC
>TRBJ1-1|TRBD1|TRBV5-1|NA
CASSTEGQGTEAFF
TGCGCCAGCTCGACCGAGGGACAGGGTACTGAAGCTTTCTTT
>TRBJ2-5|TRBD2|TRBV7-2|once
CASSLAQTSGSETQYF
TGTGCCAGCAGCTTAGCCCAGACTAGCGGGAGTGAGACCCAGTACTTC
>TRBJ2-5|NA|TRBV18|few
CASSPTIGQLQETQYF
TGTGCCAGCTCACCGACAATTGGACAGCTCCAAGAGACCCAGTACTTC
>TRBJ2-2|TRBD2|TRBV30|NA
CAWTQGASGSTGTGELFF
TGTGCCTGGACCCAAGGGGCTAGCGGGAGCACGGGGACCGGGGAGCTGTTTTTT
>TRBJ2-3|TRBD2|TRBV18|NA
CASSLVGGGGTDTQYF
TGTGCCAGCTCGCTAGTAGGCGGGGGAGGCACAGATACGCAGTATTTT
>TRBJ2-3|NA|TRBV27|NA
CASSLDMGGATDTQYF
TGTGCCAGCAGTCTTGATATGGGGGGGGCGACAGATACGCAGTATTTT
>TRBJ2-5|NA|TRBV29-1|NA
CSVAGLQETQYF
TGCAGCGTTGCGGGACTCCAAGAGACCCAGTACTTC
>TRBJ1-3|NA|TRBV7-2|NA
CASSYSDGLSGNTIYF
TGTGCCAGCAGCTACTCCGACGGCCTCTCTGGAAACACCATATATTTT
>TRBJ1-1|NA|TRBV6-5|once
CASSYYRATEAFF
TGTGCCAGCAGTTACTACAGGGCCACTGAAGCTTTCTTT
>TRBJ2-3|TRBD1|TRBV11-3|NA
CASSRDRVSDTQYF
TGTGCCAGCAGCCGAGACAGGGTTTCGGATACGCAGTATTTT
>TRBJ1-2|TRBD1|TRBV25-1|NA
CASSEQGDLYGYTF
TGTGCCAGCAGTGAACAGGGGGACCTCTATGGCTACACCTTC
>TRBJ2-5|NA|TRBV15|few
CATSRGPQETQYF
TGTGCCACCAGCAGGGGGCCACAAGAGACCCAGTACTTC
>TRBJ2-3|TRBD1|TRBV7-2|NA
CASSLGGTGKTDTQYF
TGTGCCAGCAGCTTAGGGGGGACAGGGAAGACGGATACGCAGTATTTT
>TRBJ2-2|NA|TRBV9|NA
CATTRGSNPNTGELFF
TGTGCCACCACACGGGGGAGTAATCCGAACACCGGGGAGCTGTTTTTT
>TRBJ1-2|NA|TRBV18|few
CASSPDRVYGYTF
TGTGCCAGCTCACCAGACCGGGTCTATGGCTACACCTTC
>TRBJ2-7|NA|TRBV6-1|NA
CASSEALDAYEQYF
TGTGCCAGCAGTGAAGCGCTGGACGCCTACGAGCAGTACTTC
>TRBJ2-7|NA|TRBV6-5|NA
CASTPTASYEQYF
TGTGCCAGCACACCGACCGCCTCCTACGAGCAGTACTTC
>TRBJ2-7|NA|TRBV5-1|NA
CASSFYEQYF
TGCGCCAGCAGCTTTTACGAGCAGTACTTC
>TRBJ2-2|TRBD2|TRBV2|NA
CASSTRGGLAGARTGELFF
TGTGCCAGCAGCACCCGGGGGGGGCTAGCGGGAGCCCGCACCGGGGAGCTGTTTTTT
>TRBJ2-1|TRBD2|TRBV7-2|NA
CASSLMTSGGNEQFF
TGTGCCAGCAGCTTAATGACTAGCGGGGGCAATGAGCAGTTCTTC
>TRBJ2-7|TRBD2|TRBV27|NA
CASSSSFAGGEQYF
TGTGCCAGCAGTTCCTCTTTCGCGGGGGGCGAGCAGTACTTC
>TRBJ2-7|NA|TRBV5-4|NA
CASSPGLAPSYEQYF
TGTGCCAGCAGCCCCGGATTAGCCCCATCCTACGAGCAGTACTTC
>TRBJ2-7|TRBD1|TRBV5-1|NA
CASSFQGDPYEQYF
TGCGCCAGCAGCTTTCAGGGGGACCCCTACGAGCAGTACTTC
>TRBJ1-1|TRBD1|TRBV9|NA
CASSAGRGGIAEAFF
TGTGCCAGCAGCGCGGGGCGAGGGGGCATCGCTGAAGCTTTCTTT
>TRBJ1-2|TRBD1|TRBV19|NA
CASSKGQGSYGYTF
TGTGCCAGTAGTAAGGGACAGGGATCCTATGGCTACACCTTC
>TRBJ1-4|NA|TRBV19|NA
CASRSQGEKLFF
TGTGCCAGTCGCTCGCAGGGAGAAAAACTGTTTTTT
>TRBJ2-2|TRBD2|TRBV29-1|NA
CSVGLAGRSGELFF
TGCAGCGTTGGACTAGCGGGACGGAGCGGGGAGCTGTTTTTT
>TRBJ2-7|TRBD1|TRBV29-1|NA
CSVSGTASYEQYF
TGCAGCGTCTCCGGGACAGCCTCCTACGAGCAGTACTTC
>TRBJ1-1|NA|TRBV6-5|NA
CASSSEGGGSFF
TGTGCCAGCAGCTCAGAGGGTGGGGGCTCTTTCTTT
>TRBJ2-7|NA|TRBV27|NA
CASSFLGDEQYF
TGTGCCAGCAGTTTCTTGGGGGACGAGCAGTACTTC